The clone carrying this T cell receptor beta chain appeared many times. The data belong to a study of T cells in Graves' hyperthyroidism and ophthalmopathy. The investigators amplified TCR beta CDR3 regions from RNA transcripts. HTBI primers were the set used in a first-round RT-PCR of the TCR CDR3. Each CDR3 protein is one row after TCRdb ran MiXCR on the multiplex PCR reads. The table includes 330,000 or so distinct CDR3 sequences, approximately 19% detected once. The V end lost 2 bases, the J end lost 9 bases, and 13 bases lay between the germline ends. Germline V gene data show CDR1 as MDHEN and CDR2 as SYDVKM. The CDR3 has 13 amino acids. Duration under 3 months, a NOSPECS grade of at least 4, and a Clinical Activity Score of at least 3 characterized the ophthalmopathy patients. Fresh peripheral blood, under 13 ml, yielded the PBMCs.

The material sequenced was blood. The V gene is TRBV28, the J gene TRBJ1-1, with D possibly matching TRBD1 (6 bases). The receptor comes from a man in his fifties or sixties with Graves' ophthalmopathy. The CDR3: CASSLNTGRKAFF. The CDR3 DNA reads TGTGCCAGCAGTTTAAACACAGGGCGCAAAGCTTTCTTT.